The entry below describes one TCR beta chain. Its antigen is as yet unknown. TCRdb keeps only in-frame clones here, not all; method: immunoSEQ multiplex PCR. The sample holds tens of thousands of clones; 90% are singletons and the top ten take roughly 5.2%. These data belong to a study of T cell responses to AZD1222 COVID-19 vaccine. The CDR3 runs 16 residues. Germline loops: CDR1 MDHEN, CDR2 SYDVKM. The germline V and J ends were trimmed by 8 bases and 1 base, with 18 bases remaining between them. Regarding the study as a whole: Spike-specific TCRs gained breadth and depth after people received two AZD1222 doses.

This rearrangement joins TRBV28 to TRBJ2-1, with D possibly called TRBD1 or TRBD2 (6 bases each). This TCR was recovered from an adult in good health. This sample comprised peripheral blood, obtained on day 0 of AZD1222 vaccination. CDR3 residues: CASSRGGGSSYNEQFF. CDR3 nucleotides: TGTGCCAGCTCCCGAGGGGGAGGTAGTTCCTACAATGAGCAGTTCTTC. Full variable domain (remainder filled in from reference TRBV28 and TRBJ2-1): DVKVTQSSRYLVKRTGEKVFLECVQDMDHENMFWYRQDPGLGLRLIYFSYDVKMKEKGDIPEGYSVSREKKERFSLILESASTNQTSMYLCASSRGGGSSYNEQFFGPGTRLTVL.